This TCR beta chain appears in the sequencing data of a study of cytomegalovirus exposure and HLA in healthy donors. Study conclusions and caveats: Rarity held for most TCR sequences, but there were some public TCRs that occurred in many donors.

The data were produced by immunoSEQ multiplex PCR, yet TCRdb's version contains in-frame clones alone and is incomplete. The sample has approximately 210,000 clones, 85% to 90% seen once. This clone was observed a single time. The antigen is undetermined. Trimming removed 5 bases from V and 7 bases from J; junction bases left unmatched: 9. The germline gives CDR1 MDHEN, CDR2 SYDVKM. The CDR3 loop spans 15 amino acids. The sequence was collected from a woman younger than 35 in good health and CMV-seronegative. Sample: PBMCs. The chain uses TRBV28 and TRBJ1-3; 9 bases agree with TRBD1. The CDR3 loop is CASSGDRVNWNTIYF. CDR3 nucleotide sequence: TGTGCCAGCAGTGGGGACAGGGTGAATTGGAACACCATATATTTT. The complete variable domain, with remaining parts taken from reference TRBV28 and TRBJ1-3, reads DVKVTQSSRYLVKRTGEKVFLECVQDMDHENMFWYRQDPGLGLRLIYFSYDVKMKEKGDIPEGYSVSREKKERFSLILESASTNQTSMYLCASSGDRVNWNTIYFGEGSWLTVV.